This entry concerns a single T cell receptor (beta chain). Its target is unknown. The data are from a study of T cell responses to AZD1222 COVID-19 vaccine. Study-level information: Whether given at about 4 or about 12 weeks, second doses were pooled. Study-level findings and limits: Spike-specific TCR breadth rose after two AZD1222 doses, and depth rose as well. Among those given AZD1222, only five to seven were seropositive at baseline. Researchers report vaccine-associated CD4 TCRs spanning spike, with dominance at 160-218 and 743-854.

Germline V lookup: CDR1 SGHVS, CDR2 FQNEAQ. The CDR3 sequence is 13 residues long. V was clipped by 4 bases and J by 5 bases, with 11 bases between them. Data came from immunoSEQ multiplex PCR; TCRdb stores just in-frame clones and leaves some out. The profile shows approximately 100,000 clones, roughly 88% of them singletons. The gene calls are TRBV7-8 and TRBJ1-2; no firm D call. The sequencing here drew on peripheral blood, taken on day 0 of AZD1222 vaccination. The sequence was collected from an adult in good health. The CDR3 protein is CASSSGSFYGYTF. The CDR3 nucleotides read TGTGCCAGCAGCTCAGGATCCTTTTATGGCTACACCTTC. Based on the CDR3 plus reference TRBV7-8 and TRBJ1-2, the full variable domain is GAGVSQSPRYKVAKRGQDVALRCDPISGHVSLFWYQQALGQGPEFLTYFQNEAQLDKSGLPSDRFFAERPEGSVSTLKIQRTQQEDSAVYLCASSSGSFYGYTFGSGTRLTVV.